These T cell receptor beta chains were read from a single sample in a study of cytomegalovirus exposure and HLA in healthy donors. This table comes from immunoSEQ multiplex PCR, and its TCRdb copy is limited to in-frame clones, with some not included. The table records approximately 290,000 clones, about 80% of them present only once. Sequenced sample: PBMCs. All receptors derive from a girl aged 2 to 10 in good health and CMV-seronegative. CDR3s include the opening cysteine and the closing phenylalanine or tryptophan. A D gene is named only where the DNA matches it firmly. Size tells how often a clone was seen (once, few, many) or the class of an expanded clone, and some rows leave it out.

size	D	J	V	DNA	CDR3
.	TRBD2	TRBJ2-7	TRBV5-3	TGTGCCAGAAGCTTGCGGGGGGGACTAGCGGGGGTTGAGCAGTACTTC	CARSLRGGLAGVEQYF
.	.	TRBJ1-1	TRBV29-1	TGCAGCGTATCGAGTCGACTGGCGCAGGGCACTGAAGCTTTCTTT	CSVSSRLAQGTEAFF
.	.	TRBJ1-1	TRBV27	TGTGCCAGCAGTTTTCTAGGCCCGAACACTGAAGCTTTCTTT	CASSFLGPNTEAFF
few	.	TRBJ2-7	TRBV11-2	TGTGCCAGCAGCTTAATGGAGGGGATGTTCGCCTACGAGCAGTACTTC	CASSLMEGMFAYEQYF
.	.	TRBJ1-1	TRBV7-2	TGTGCCAGCAGCTTACAACGCGCTGAAGCTTTCTTT	CASSLQRAEAFF
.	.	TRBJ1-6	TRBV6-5	TGTGCCAGCTCGAAGCAGGGTTCACCCCTCCACTTT	CASSKQGSPLHF
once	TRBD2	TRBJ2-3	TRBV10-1	TGCGCCAGTAGCGGGGACACAGATACGCAGTATTTT	CASSGDTDTQYF
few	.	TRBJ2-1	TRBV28	TGTGCCAGCAGTACTACCCTTCGGCAGATTACCTACAATGAGCAGTTCTTC	CASSTTLRQITYNEQFF
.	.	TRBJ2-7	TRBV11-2	TGTGCCAGCAGCCTCCGTGACAGACTTTACGAGCAGTACTTC	CASSLRDRLYEQYF
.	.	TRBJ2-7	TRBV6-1	TGTGCCAGCATACGGGAAGCCCCCTACGAGCAGTACTTC	CASIREAPYEQYF
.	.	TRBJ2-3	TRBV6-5	TGTGCCAGCAGTTACTCGGGGGGTACGCAGTATTTT	CASSYSGGTQYF
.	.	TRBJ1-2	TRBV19	TGTGCCAGTAGTATAAAGGCGGGTAACTATGGCTACACCTTC	CASSIKAGNYGYTF
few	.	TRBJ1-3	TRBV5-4	TGTGCCAGCAGTCCCTACAGCTCTGGAAACACCATATATTTT	CASSPYSSGNTIYF
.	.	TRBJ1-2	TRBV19	TGTGCCAGTAGGGATGGACAAGGTGACGGCTACACCTTC	CASRDGQGDGYTF
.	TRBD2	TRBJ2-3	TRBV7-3	TGTGCCAGCTCCCTAGCGGGGGGAGTAGATACGCAGTATTTT	CASSLAGGVDTQYF